The 10 T cell receptor beta chains below were found in one sample sequenced in a study of blood T cell repertoires in COVID-19 (dated by TCRdb to about 2020). The library was generated by the immunoSEQ multiplex PCR assay. In its TCRdb copy, this immuneACCESS table keeps in-frame sequences only and misses some clones. Where compared with another copy, unresolved V genes explain less than half of these, and the others have no known cause. In all, the sample holds about 260,000 clones, and about 85% of those were seen once. 13% of the sample belongs to the ten largest clones. Specimen: peripheral blood. These receptors were collected from a human donor in a cohort sampled during active COVID-19.

The gene calls are TRBV10-3 and TRBJ2-1; possibly TRBD2 for D (7 bases). Germline V gene data show CDR1 as ENHRY and CDR2 as SYGVKD. The CDR3 extends over 20 amino acids. Trimming took off 4 bases at V and 6 bases at J, with 31 bases between the two ends. CDR3 residues: CAISGRTRGRGDQSSNEQFF. The DNA of the CDR3 is TGTGCCATCAGTGGAAGGACTAGGGGCAGGGGCGACCAAAGCTCCAATGAGCAGTTCTTC.

The rearrangement links TRBV5-1 to TRBJ2-1; 11 nucleotides align to TRBD2. The CDR3 covers 15 residues. The junction had 6 bases not matched to a gene; V was cut back by 0 bases and J by 10 bases. CDR1 and CDR2 (germline): SGHRS, YFSETQ. The CDR3 DNA reads TGCGCCAGCAGCTTGGATAGCGGGAGGGCCGGGGAGCAGTTCTTC. As protein: CASSLDSGRAGEQFF.

The rearrangement uses TRBV18 and TRBJ1-4, with a tentative D call TRBD1 (5 bases). This CDR3 is 15 amino acids long. V shed 3 bases and J shed 6 bases, with 14 bases lying between them. Looked up from germline, CDR1 is KGHSH and CDR2 is LQKENI. The DNA of the CDR3 is TGTGCCAGCTCACCGAGGGGAGGTTTATATGAAAAACTGTTTTTT. Residues: CASSPRGGLYEKLFF. Complete variable domain (other parts from reference TRBV18 and TRBJ1-4): NAGVMQNPRHLVRRRGQEARLRCSPMKGHSHVYWYRQLPEEGLKFMVYLQKENIIDESGMPKERFSAEFPKEGPSILRIQQVVRGDSAAYFCASSPRGGLYEKLFFGSGTQLSVL.

J is TRBJ1-2 and V is TRBV28; D is possibly TRBD1 (5 bases). The germline V gene encodes CDR1 MDHEN and CDR2 SYDVKM. V shed 6 bases and J shed 3 bases, with 17 bases lying between them. The CDR3 has 15 residues. In DNA form, the CDR3 reads TGTGCCAGCAGCTCCGGTGGGGTAGGGGACTATGGCTACACCTTC. Protein: CASSSGGVGDYGYTF.

In its sample, this clone was seen once. V and J are TRBV5-1 and TRBJ2-1, with 11 bases aligning to TRBD2. The CDR3 spans 16 residues. The germline V gene has CDR1 SGHRS and CDR2 YFSETQ. The V and J ends lost 3 bases and 5 bases, in that order; junction bases with no gene match: 7. CDR3 loop: CASSWTGTSGNNEQFF. CDR3 nucleotide sequence: TGCGCCAGCAGCTGGACCGGGACTAGCGGAAACAATGAGCAGTTCTTC.

This chain uses TRBV9 with TRBJ2-1; tentative D call: TRBD1 (6 bases). The CDR3 runs to 15 residues. Germline CDR1 is SGDLS and CDR2 is YYNGEE. The germline V and J ends were trimmed by 3 bases and 3 bases, with 13 bases remaining between them. The CDR3 spells CASSDEGVSYNEQFF. CDR3 nucleotides: TGTGCCAGCAGCGACGAGGGGGTAAGCTACAATGAGCAGTTCTTC.

In this sample, this clone turned up once. The chain has TRBV6-5 and TRBJ1-5, with 9 bases fitting TRBD1. The CDR3 consists of 15 residues. Losses at the gene ends were 8 bases for V and 7 bases for J; bases not matched to a gene: 12. Germline lookup yields CDR1 MNHEY and CDR2 SVGAGI. CDR3 in amino acids: CASLAPQGAKQPQHF. The CDR3 DNA reads TGTGCCAGCTTGGCACCACAGGGGGCAAAACAGCCCCAGCATTTT.

The chain is built from TRBV7-8 and TRBJ1-2; TRBD1 matches at 9 bases. V was clipped by 5 bases and J by 2 bases; unmatched bases: 6. The CDR3 spans 15 residues. Germline V gives CDR1 SGHVS, CDR2 FQNEAQ. The CDR3 DNA reads TGTGCCAGCAGCCTCCCCGGGACAGGGAACTATGGCTACACCTTC. Protein: CASSLPGTGNYGYTF.

The rearrangement uses TRBV5-4 and TRBJ2-2; D remains unclear. The CDR3 totals 13 residues. The germline gives CDR1 SGHNT, CDR2 YYREEE (reference sequence). Trimming took off 5 bases at V and 2 bases at J, with 7 bases between the two ends. As DNA, the CDR3 is TGTGCCAGCAGTATCTATAACACCGGGGAGCTGTTTTTT. It encodes CASSIYNTGELFF.

Worth noting for this clone: The sample holds other DNA sequences that translate to the same CDR3. The rearrangement links TRBV3-1 (or the pseudogene TRBV3-2) to TRBJ1-6; 7 bases are shared with TRBD1. Per germline, CDR1 LGHDT and CDR2 YNNKEL (reference sequence). V lost 1 base, J lost 7 bases, and 1 base stayed unmatched. This CDR3 spans 14 amino acids. CDR3 coding DNA: TGTGCCAGCAGCCAAGGACAGGGAAATTCACCCCTCCACTTT. Translated, it gives CASSQGQGNSPLHF.